This TCR beta chain derives from a study of blood T cells in healthy people across ages. A second 7 to 11 cycle PCR used barcoded and J-beta primers. TCRdb called the 5' RACE reads again in MiXCR, with one record for every CDR3 protein. The sample lists 1.5 million to 2 million distinct CDR3 sequences, about 39% seen once, with roughly 23% in the top ten. Looked up from germline, CDR1 is KGHSH and CDR2 is LQKENI. There are 16 residues in the CDR3. The chain links TRBV18 to TRBJ2-5; TRBD1 might be the D (6 bases). The J call may not be correct, given that the DNA end is closer to TRBJ2-7. The TCR originated in a human donor in good health. The sequenced sample was blood. DNA for the CDR3: TGTGCCAGCTCACTCGCGACAGGCTCTCTCAGGTACGAGCAGTACTTC. Its protein is CASSLATGSLRYEQYF.